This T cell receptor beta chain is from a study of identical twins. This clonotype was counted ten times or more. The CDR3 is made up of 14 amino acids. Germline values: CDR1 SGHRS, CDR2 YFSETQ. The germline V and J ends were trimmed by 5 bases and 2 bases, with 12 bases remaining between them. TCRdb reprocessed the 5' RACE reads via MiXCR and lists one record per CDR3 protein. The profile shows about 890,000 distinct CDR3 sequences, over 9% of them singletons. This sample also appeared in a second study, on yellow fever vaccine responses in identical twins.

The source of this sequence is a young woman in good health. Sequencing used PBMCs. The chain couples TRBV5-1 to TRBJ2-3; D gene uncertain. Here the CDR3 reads CASRTTGFTDTQYF. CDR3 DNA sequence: TGCGCCAGCAGAACCACGGGCTTCACAGATACGCAGTATTTT. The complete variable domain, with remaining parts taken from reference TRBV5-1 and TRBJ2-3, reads KAGVTQTPRYLIKTRGQQVTLSCSPISGHRSVSWYQQTPGQGLQFLFEYFSETQRNKGNFPGRFSGRQFSNSRSEMNVSTLELGDSALYLCASRTTGFTDTQYFGPGTRLTVL.